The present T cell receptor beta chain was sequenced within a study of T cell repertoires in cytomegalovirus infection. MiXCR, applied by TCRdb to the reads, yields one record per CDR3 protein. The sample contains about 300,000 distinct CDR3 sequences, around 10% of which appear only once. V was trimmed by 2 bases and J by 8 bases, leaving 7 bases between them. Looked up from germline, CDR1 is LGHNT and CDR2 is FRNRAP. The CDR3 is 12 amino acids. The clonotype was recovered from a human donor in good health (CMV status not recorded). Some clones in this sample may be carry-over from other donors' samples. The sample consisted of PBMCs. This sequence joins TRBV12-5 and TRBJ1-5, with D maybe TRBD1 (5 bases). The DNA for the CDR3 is TGTGCTAGTGGTTTGAGCAGGGAGCCCCAGCATTTT. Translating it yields CASGLSREPQHF.